This T cell receptor (beta chain) derives from a study of cytomegalovirus exposure and HLA in healthy donors. Findings of the study overall: A later analysis found that most CMV-associated TCR beta chains appeared HLA-restricted. A later analysis appeared to link common viral pathogens to several of the most significant clusters.

Germline V gene sequence: CDR1 SGHTS, CDR2 YDEGEE. The CDR3 length is 12 residues. After removal of 4 bases from V and 11 bases from J, the junction contained 6 bases not matched to a gene. PCR used 60 Vbeta primers and 13 Jbeta primers. Method: immunoSEQ multiplex PCR; TCRdb's copy keeps in-frame clones and lacks some. The table lists 85,000 to 120,000 clones, over 70% of them singletons. For this clone: Its antigen remains unknown.

The receptor was isolated from a boy between 5 and 17 years old in good health and CMV-seronegative. Sample: PBMCs. The chain couples TRBV5-8 to TRBJ2-3; 8 bases map to TRBD2. The CDR3 DNA sequence: TGTGCCAGCAGCCAAATGGGACTAGGGCAGTATTTT. It is translated as CASSQMGLGQYF. The full variable domain, its missing parts supplied by reference TRBV5-8 and TRBJ2-3, is EAGVTQSPTHLIKTRGQQATLRCSPISGHTSVYWYQQALGLGLQFLLWYDEGEERNRGNFPPRFSGRQFPNYSSELNVNALELEDSALYLCASSQMGLGQYFGPGTRLTVL.